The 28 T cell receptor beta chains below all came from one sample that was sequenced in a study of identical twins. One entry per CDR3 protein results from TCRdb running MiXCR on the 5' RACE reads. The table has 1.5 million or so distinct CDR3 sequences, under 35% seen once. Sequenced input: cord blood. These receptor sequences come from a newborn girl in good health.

The CDR3 sequence is CASSPQGGDTEAFF. CDR3 nucleotide sequence: TGTGCCAGCAGCCCACAGGGAGGGGACACTGAAGCTTTCTTT. The chain links TRBV7-9 to TRBJ1-1; perhaps TRBD1 as D (6 bases). The CDR3 loop spans 14 amino acids. Germline CDR1 and CDR2: SEHNR and FQNEAQ (reference sequence). V gave up 5 bases and J gave up 3 bases, with 13 bases separating them.

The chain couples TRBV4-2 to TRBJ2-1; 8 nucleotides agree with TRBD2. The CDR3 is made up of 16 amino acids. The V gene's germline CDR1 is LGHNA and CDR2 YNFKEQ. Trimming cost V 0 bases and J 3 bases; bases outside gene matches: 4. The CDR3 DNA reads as TGTGCCAGCAGCCAAGACACCCGGGAGGGCTACAATGAGCAGTTCTTC. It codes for CASSQDTREGYNEQFF.

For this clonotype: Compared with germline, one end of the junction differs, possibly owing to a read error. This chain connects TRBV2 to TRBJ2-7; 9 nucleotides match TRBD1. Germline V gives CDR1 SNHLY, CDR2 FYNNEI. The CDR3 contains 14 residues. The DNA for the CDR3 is TGTGCCAGCAGGGAAGGACAGGGGTCGCTACGGAAGTACTTC. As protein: CASREGQGSLRKYF.

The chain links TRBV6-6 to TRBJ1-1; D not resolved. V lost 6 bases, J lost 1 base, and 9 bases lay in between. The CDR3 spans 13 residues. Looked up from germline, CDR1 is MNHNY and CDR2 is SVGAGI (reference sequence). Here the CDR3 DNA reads TGTGCCAGCAGCGCGGTTCCGAACACTGAAGCTTTCTTT. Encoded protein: CASSAVPNTEAFF.

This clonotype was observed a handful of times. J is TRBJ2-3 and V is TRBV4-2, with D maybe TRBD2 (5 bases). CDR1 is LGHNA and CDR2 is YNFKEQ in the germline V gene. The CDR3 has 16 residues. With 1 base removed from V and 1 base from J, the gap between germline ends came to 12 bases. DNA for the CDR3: TGTGCCAGCAGCCAAGTTTGGTTAGCGCGCACAGATACGCAGTATTTT. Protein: CASSQVWLARTDTQYF.

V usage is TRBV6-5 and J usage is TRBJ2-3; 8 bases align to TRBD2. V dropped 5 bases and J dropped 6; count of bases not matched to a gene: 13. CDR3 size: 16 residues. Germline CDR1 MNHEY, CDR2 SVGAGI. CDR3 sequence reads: CASSRDIGRARDTQYF. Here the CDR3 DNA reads TGTGCCAGCAGTCGGGATATCGGGAGGGCTCGCGATACGCAGTATTTT.

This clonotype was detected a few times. The CDR3 bases are TGTGCCAGCAGCCCCCGTCGAGAGGGAAACATTCAGTACTTC. It translates to CASSPRREGNIQYF. The V and J genes are TRBV7-8 and TRBJ2-4; weak D call: TRBD2 (5 bases). The CDR3 runs 14 residues. V was clipped by 5 bases and J by 6 bases, with 14 bases between them. Germline loops: CDR1 SGHVS, CDR2 FQNEAQ.

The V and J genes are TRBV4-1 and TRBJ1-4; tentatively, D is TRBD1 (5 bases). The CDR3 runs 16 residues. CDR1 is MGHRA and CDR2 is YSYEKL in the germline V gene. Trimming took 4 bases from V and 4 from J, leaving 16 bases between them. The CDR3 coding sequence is TGCGCCAGCAGCCCCTTGTGGGGGGGATTTAATGAAAAACTGTTTTTT. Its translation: CASSPLWGGFNEKLFF.

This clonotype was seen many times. The CDR3 DNA sequence: TGCAGTGCTACACCCCTACTGGGTACCACCTCCTACGAGCAGTACTTC. Translation gives CSATPLLGTTSYEQYF. The J gene is TRBJ2-7, the V gene TRBV20-1; D remains ambiguous. CDR1 and CDR2 from the germline V gene are DFQATT and SNEGSKA (reference sequence). The CDR3 runs to 16 residues. Trimming cost V 4 bases and J 0 bases, with 19 bases left between them.

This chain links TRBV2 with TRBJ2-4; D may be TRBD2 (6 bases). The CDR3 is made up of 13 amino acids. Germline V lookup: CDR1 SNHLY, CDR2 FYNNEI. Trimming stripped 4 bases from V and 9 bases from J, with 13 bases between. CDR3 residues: CASSGLVNGIQYF. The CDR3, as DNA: TGTGCCAGCAGTGGACTAGTTAACGGCATTCAGTACTTC.

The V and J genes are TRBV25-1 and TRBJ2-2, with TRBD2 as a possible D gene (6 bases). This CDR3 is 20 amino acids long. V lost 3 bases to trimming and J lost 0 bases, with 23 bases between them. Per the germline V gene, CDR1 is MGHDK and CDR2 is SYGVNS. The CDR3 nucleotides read TGTGCCAGCAGTGACCGAAAAACTAAGGGTAGCGGAGCGAACACCGGGGAGCTGTTTTTT. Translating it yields CASSDRKTKGSGANTGELFF.

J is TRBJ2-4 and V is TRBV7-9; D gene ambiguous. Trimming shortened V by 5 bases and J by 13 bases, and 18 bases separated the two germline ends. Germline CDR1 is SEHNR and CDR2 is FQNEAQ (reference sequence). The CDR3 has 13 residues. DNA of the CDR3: TGTGCCAGCAGCGCCGGGCCAAGGCGAGAGCAGTACTTC. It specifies CASSAGPRREQYF.

The DNA of the CDR3 is TGTGCCAGCATTAGTCTGGCTGGCGGGGGAGCGCAGTATTTT. This translates into CASISLAGGGAQYF. The rearrangement joins TRBV6-1 to TRBJ2-3; 7 bases match TRBD2. Germline-derived CDR1 and CDR2 are MNHNS and SASEGT. This CDR3 is 14 amino acids long. V was clipped by 7 bases and J by 10 bases; unmatched bases: 14.

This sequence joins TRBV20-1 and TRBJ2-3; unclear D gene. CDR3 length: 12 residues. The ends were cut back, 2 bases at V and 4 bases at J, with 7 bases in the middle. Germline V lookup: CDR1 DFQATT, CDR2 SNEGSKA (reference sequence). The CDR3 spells CSARPAADTQYF. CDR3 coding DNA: TGCAGTGCTAGACCCGCCGCAGATACGCAGTATTTT.

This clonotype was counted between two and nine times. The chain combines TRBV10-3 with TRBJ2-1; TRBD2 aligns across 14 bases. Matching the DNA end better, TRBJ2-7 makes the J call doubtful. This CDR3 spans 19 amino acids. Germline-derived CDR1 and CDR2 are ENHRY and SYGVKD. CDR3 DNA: TGTGCCATCAGTGTACAGGGACTAGCGGGGGTCACCTCCTACAATGAGCAGTACTTC. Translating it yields CAISVQGLAGVTSYNEQYF.

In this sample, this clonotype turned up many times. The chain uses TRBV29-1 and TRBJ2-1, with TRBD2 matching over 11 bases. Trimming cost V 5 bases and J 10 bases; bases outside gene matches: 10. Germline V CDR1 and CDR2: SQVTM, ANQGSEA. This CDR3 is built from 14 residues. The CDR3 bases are TGCAGCGTTTCTTTACTAGCGGGAGCTAGGGAGCAGTTCTTC. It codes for CSVSLLAGAREQFF.

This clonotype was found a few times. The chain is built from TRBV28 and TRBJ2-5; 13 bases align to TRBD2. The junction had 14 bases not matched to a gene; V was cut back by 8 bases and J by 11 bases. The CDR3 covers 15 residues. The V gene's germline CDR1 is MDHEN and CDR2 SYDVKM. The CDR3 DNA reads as TGTGCCAGCTCCTCCCCGGGACTAGCGGGAAATGAGCAGTACTTC. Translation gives CASSSPGLAGNEQYF.

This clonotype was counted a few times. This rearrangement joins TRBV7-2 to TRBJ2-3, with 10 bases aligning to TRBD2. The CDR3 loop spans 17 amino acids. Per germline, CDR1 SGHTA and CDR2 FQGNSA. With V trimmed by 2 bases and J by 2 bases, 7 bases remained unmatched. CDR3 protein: CASSLRVAGGLTDTQYF. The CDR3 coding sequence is TGTGCCAGCAGCTTACGGGTAGCGGGAGGACTCACAGATACGCAGTATTTT.

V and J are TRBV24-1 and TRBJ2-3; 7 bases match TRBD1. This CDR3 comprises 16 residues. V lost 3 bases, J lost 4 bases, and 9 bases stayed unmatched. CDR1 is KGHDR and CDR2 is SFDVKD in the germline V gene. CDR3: CATSDPRGQDPDTQYF. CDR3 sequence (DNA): TGTGCCACCAGTGATCCCCGCGGACAGGACCCAGATACGCAGTATTTT.

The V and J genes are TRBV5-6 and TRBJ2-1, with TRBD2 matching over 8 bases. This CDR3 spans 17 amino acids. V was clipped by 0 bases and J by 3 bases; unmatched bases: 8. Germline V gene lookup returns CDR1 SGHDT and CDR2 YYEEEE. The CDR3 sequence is CASSLEPSLAGYNEQFF. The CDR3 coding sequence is TGTGCCAGCAGCTTGGAACCAAGTCTAGCGGGCTACAATGAGCAGTTCTTC.

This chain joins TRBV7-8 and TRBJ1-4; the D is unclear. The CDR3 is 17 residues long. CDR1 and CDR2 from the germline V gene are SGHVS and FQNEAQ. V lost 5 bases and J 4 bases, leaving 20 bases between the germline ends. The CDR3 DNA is TGTGCCAGCAGCCCTGAGAGGTGGCGCAGCCTTAATGAAAAACTGTTTTTT. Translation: CASSPERWRSLNEKLFF.

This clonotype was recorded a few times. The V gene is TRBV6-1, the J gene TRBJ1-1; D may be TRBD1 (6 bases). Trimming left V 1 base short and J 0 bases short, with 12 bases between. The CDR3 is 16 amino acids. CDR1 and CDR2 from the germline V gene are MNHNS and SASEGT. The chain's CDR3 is CASSEEGVWMNTEAFF. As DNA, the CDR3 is TGTGCCAGCAGTGAAGAGGGGGTCTGGATGAACACTGAAGCTTTCTTT.

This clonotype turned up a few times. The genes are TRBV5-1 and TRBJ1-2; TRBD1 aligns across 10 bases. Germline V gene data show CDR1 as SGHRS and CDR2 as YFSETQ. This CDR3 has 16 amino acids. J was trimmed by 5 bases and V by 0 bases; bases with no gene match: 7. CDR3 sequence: CASSLGFLGQGYGYTF. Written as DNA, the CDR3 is TGCGCCAGCAGCTTGGGATTTTTGGGACAGGGGTATGGCTACACCTTC.

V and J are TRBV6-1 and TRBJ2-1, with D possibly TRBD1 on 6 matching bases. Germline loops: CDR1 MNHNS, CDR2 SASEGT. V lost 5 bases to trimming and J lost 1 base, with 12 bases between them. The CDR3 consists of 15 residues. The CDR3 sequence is CASSFDRLSYNEQFF. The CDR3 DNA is TGTGCCAGCAGTTTTGACAGGCTTTCCTACAATGAGCAGTTCTTC.

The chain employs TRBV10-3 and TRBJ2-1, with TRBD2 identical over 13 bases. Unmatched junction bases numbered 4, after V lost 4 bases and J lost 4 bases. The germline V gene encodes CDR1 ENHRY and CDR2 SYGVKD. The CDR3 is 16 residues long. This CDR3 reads CAISGTSGGLYNEQFF. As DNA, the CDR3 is TGTGCCATCAGTGGGACTAGCGGGGGCCTATACAATGAGCAGTTCTTC.

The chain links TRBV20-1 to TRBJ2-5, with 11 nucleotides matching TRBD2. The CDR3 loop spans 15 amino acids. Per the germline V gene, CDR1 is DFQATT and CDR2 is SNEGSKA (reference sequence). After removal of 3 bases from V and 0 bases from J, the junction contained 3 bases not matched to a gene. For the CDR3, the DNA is TGCAGTGCTAGGGTAGCGGGGGGGTACCAAGAGACCCAGTACTTC. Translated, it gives CSARVAGGYQETQYF.

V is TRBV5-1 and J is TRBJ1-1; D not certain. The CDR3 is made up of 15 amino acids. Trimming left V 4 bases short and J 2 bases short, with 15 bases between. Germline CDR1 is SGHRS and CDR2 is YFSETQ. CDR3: CASSPDRTRNTEAFF. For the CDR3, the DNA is TGCGCCAGCAGCCCGGATAGGACGAGAAACACTGAAGCTTTCTTT. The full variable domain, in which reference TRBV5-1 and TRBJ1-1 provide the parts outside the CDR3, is KAGVTQTPRYLIKTRGQQVTLSCSPISGHRSVSWYQQTPGQGLQFLFEYFSETQRNKGNFPGRFSGRQFSNSRSEMNVSTLELGDSALYLCASSPDRTRNTEAFFGQGTRLTVV.

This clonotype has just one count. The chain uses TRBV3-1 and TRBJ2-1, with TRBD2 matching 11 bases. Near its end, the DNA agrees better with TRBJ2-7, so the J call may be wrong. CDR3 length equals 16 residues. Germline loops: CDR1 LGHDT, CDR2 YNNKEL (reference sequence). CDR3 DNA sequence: TGTGCCAGCAGCCAAGTACTAGCGGGGGTGTACAATGAGCAGTACTTC. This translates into CASSQVLAGVYNEQYF.